The T cell receptor beta chain described here comes from a study of blood T cell repertoires in COVID-19. In the study overall: Sites across the United States, Italy and Spain contributed samples from acute and convalescent COVID-19. Sample material is recorded as cDNA or gDNA derived from T cells, B-cell-depleted T cells, or PBMCs.

This CDR3 is built from 15 residues. The V segment lost 6 bases and the J segment 4 bases; nucleotides outside the gene matches: 7. Germline V gene sequence: CDR1 LNHDA, CDR2 SQIVND (reference sequence). The method was immunoSEQ multiplex PCR; TCRdb's version includes in-frame clones alone and lacks a portion of them. The sample carries fewer than 350,000 clones, 85% recorded once. Resolution of symptoms, clearance, or two negative PCRs was present in recovered Cohort 3 donors. The sequence was obtained from a woman aged 50 to 60 who had recovered from COVID-19. Source material: PBMCs or T cells enriched from blood (not recorded which). The rearrangement joins TRBV19 to TRBJ1-4; TRBD1 agrees at 8 bases. The CDR3 is CASRGQGRDNEKLFF. The CDR3 bases are TGTGCCAGTAGAGGACAGGGTCGGGATAATGAAAAACTGTTTTTT.